A selection of T cell receptor beta chains follows, all from one sample in a study of cytomegalovirus exposure and HLA in healthy donors. Repertoires were generated with immunoSEQ multiplex PCR, while TCRdb's copy carries only in-frame clones and drops some. In the table there are roughly 100,000 clones, over 80% of which are singletons. The specimen was PBMCs. These receptors came from a man in his forties in good health and CMV-seronegative. Both conserved end residues are part of each CDR3. A D gene is named only where the DNA matches it firmly. Expanded clones get a size class; other rows say once, few or many, or leave the size out.

d_gene	v_gene	abundance	j_gene	CDR3nt	CDR3aa
-	TRBV28	-	TRBJ1-5	TGTGCCAGCAGTCCGGGGGGGGGAAGGCAGCCCCAGCATTTT	CASSPGGGRQPQHF
TRBD1	TRBV6-5	-	TRBJ1-4	TGTGCCAGCAGTTACGGACAGGGAGCAACTAATGAAAAACTGTTTTTT	CASSYGQGATNEKLFF
-	TRBV7-3	once	TRBJ2-3	TGTGCCAGCCGTCGGGGGGCAGGCACAGATACGCAGTATTTT	CASRRGAGTDTQYF
-	TRBV4-1	-	TRBJ2-7	TGCGCCAGCAGCCAAGTTGTGCGGGGTAGCTCCTACGAGCAGTACTTC	CASSQVVRGSSYEQYF
-	TRBV5-1	-	TRBJ1-1	TGCGCCAGCAGCTTGCAGGGTATAAACACTGAAGCTTTCTTT	CASSLQGINTEAFF
-	TRBV11-3	-	TRBJ2-1	TGTGCCAGCAGCTTGGAAGGGGGAGACAATGAGCAGTTCTTC	CASSLEGGDNEQFF
TRBD1	TRBV7-8	-	TRBJ2-7	TGTGCCAGCAGCCTCTATGGGCAGGGGGCCCCCTACGAGCAGTACTTC	CASSLYGQGAPYEQYF
TRBD1	TRBV5-1	-	TRBJ1-1	TGCGCCAGCAGCAAGGACAGGATGAACACTGAAGCTTTCTTT	CASSKDRMNTEAFF
TRBD1	TRBV7-8	-	TRBJ1-3	TGTGCCAGCAGCTTAAGGGGACAGAGCTCTGGAAACACCATATATTTT	CASSLRGQSSGNTIYF
-	TRBV10-3	-	TRBJ2-7	TGTGCCATCAGTGGACAGAACACCTACGAGCAGTACTTC	CAISGQNTYEQYF
-	TRBV11-2	-	TRBJ1-5	TGTGCCAGCAGCTTATGGGGGGATCAGCCCCAGCATTTT	CASSLWGDQPQHF
-	TRBV7-9	-	TRBJ1-2	TGTGCCAGCAGCTTCAGGGGTGACTATGGCTACACCTTC	CASSFRGDYGYTF
TRBD2	TRBV29-1	-	TRBJ2-5	TGCAGCGTTAATAGCGGGGTAGGAGAGACCCAGTACTTC	CSVNSGVGETQYF
TRBD2	TRBV4-1	-	TRBJ2-3	TGCGCCAGCAGCCCAAGACCGGGACTAGGCACAGATACGCAGTATTTT	CASSPRPGLGTDTQYF
-	TRBV11-1	-	TRBJ1-3	TGTGCCAGCAGCCTTTCCTTCGACAGAACCTACTCTGGAAACACCATATATTTT	CASSLSFDRTYSGNTIYF
TRBD2	TRBV19	once	TRBJ2-2	TGTGCCAGTAGTATTGGCGGGGGGGCTGCCGGGGAGCTGTTTTTT	CASSIGGGAAGELFF
-	TRBV5-5	-	TRBJ2-1	TGTGCCAGCAGCTTACAGGGAATATACAATGAGCAGTTCTTC	CASSLQGIYNEQFF
TRBD1	TRBV7-9	once	TRBJ2-3	TGTGCCAGCAGCCTCAACAGGGGACCCACAGATACGCAGTATTTT	CASSLNRGPTDTQYF
TRBD2	TRBV5-4	-	TRBJ2-3	TGTGCCAGCCGAGGGGCGGGGGAGTCTAGCACAGATACGCAGTATTTT	CASRGAGESSTDTQYF
TRBD1	TRBV7-9	-	TRBJ1-6	TGTGCCAGCAGGGCCCGGGACAGGGAAGTAACGCTCTATAATTCACCCCTCCACTTT	CASRARDREVTLYNSPLHF
-	TRBV27	-	TRBJ2-3	TGTGCCAGCACCTTGGGCGGCACAGATACGCAGTATTTT	CASTLGGTDTQYF
-	TRBV15	-	TRBJ2-3	TGTGCCACCAGCAGGGATTTTTCGACTGTCGCCACAGATACGCAGTATTTT	CATSRDFSTVATDTQYF
-	TRBV9	-	TRBJ1-5	TGTGCCAGCAGCGTAGTATTGGGGGGTTGTTGGCAGGTCAATCAGCCCCAGCATTTT	CASSVVLGGCWQVNQPQHF
-	TRBV6-5	-	TRBJ1-4	TGTGCCAGCAGTTACTCTGGGGACATCCGTGAAAAACTGTTTTTT	CASSYSGDIREKLFF
-	TRBV11-2	-	TRBJ2-7	TGTGCCGTCGGGGACTCCTACGAGCAGTACTTC	CAVGDSYEQYF
-	TRBV7-6	-	TRBJ2-7	TGTGCCAGCAGCCTCCGACGGGAATCCTACGAGCAGTACTTC	CASSLRRESYEQYF
TRBD1	TRBV18	once	TRBJ1-2	TGTGCCAGCTCACCGGAGGGGGGACAGTCAGGCTATGGCTACACCTTC	CASSPEGGQSGYGYTF
TRBD1	TRBV6-1	-	TRBJ1-6	TGTGCCAGCAGTGAAGCCGGGACAGTCTATAATTCACCCCTCCACTTT	CASSEAGTVYNSPLHF
TRBD2	TRBV6-6	-	TRBJ2-7	TGTGCCAGCACCTCAGGACTAGCGGGGGTTTACGAGCAGTACTTC	CASTSGLAGVYEQYF
-	TRBV5-4	-	TRBJ1-5	TGTGCCAGCAGCTTGGGGGGGACTGTGAATCAGCCCCAGCATTTT	CASSLGGTVNQPQHF
TRBD1	TRBV18	once	TRBJ2-7	TGTGCCAGCTCACCGCCGGGACAGGGGTACTACGAGCAGTACTTC	CASSPPGQGYYEQYF
-	TRBV4-1	-	TRBJ2-7	TGCGCCAGCAGCCAAGGCGTAGATTACGAGCAGTACTTC	CASSQGVDYEQYF
-	TRBV7-9	-	TRBJ2-7	TGTTCCATCCCAGGCGGGGCCTACGAGCAGTACTTC	CSIPGGAYEQYF
TRBD2	TRBV4-1	-	TRBJ2-3	TGCGCCAGCAGCCAAGCCCCACCTCGGGCGGGGGGGCTCGCAGATACGCAGTATTTT	CASSQAPPRAGGLADTQYF
-	TRBV21-1	-	TRBJ2-7	TGTGCCAGCAGCAAGTTCCCGGGAGGATCCTACGAGCAGTACTTC	CASSKFPGGSYEQYF
-	TRBV7-2	few	TRBJ1-1	TGTGCCAGCAGCCTTGACAGAAACACTGAAGCTTTCTTT	CASSLDRNTEAFF
-	TRBV15	-	TRBJ2-7	TGTGCCACCAGCAGAGGGCCCCGGGAGAACTACGAGCAGTACTTC	CATSRGPRENYEQYF
-	TRBV7-2	few	TRBJ1-6	TGTGCCAGCAGCTTGTGGGGCGACAGGAATTCACCCCTCCACTTT	CASSLWGDRNSPLHF
TRBD1	TRBV11-2	once	TRBJ2-3	TGTGCCAGCAGCTACAGGGGGGCATCGATCACAGATACGCAGTATTTT	CASSYRGASITDTQYF
-	TRBV29-1	once	TRBJ1-1	TGCAGCGTCCTCGGGAGTAGGGGAACTGAAGCTTTCTTT	CSVLGSRGTEAFF
-	TRBV7-9	-	TRBJ1-6	TGTGCCAGCAGTCTCCTGGACAGTAATTCACCCCTCCACTTT	CASSLLDSNSPLHF
-	TRBV7-9	-	TRBJ2-2	TGTTCCAGCAGCAAGCAGGGGACCGGGGAGCTGTTTTTT	CSSSKQGTGELFF
TRBD1	TRBV7-6	-	TRBJ1-4	TGTGCCAGCAGCGCTCTTCGACAGGGGGCAGGAGGTGAAAAACTGTTTTTT	CASSALRQGAGGEKLFF
-	TRBV7-8	-	TRBJ2-1	TGTGCCAGCAGCTCGGCCCTGCGTAGCAACAATGAGCAGTTCTTC	CASSSALRSNNEQFF